These T cell receptor beta chains were read from a single sample in a study of T-cell memory formation after mild COVID-19. In TCRdb, the 5' RACE reads were re-called with MiXCR into one record per CDR3 protein. The table records 300,000 to 350,000 distinct CDR3 sequences, around 13% of them present only once. Input material: PBMCs or a T cell subset sorted from them (not recorded which). The receptors stem from a young man who had mild COVID-19 (a few samples of this study predate the infection). Cell type and time point are not known. CDR3s include the opening cysteine and the closing phenylalanine or tryptophan. The D gene is left open where the match is weak. Only part of the rows carry a size: once, few, many, or a class if the clone is expanded.

v_gene	abundance	j_gene	d_gene	CDR3nt	CDR3aa
TRBV5-5	.	TRBJ1-5	TRBD1	TGTGCCAGCAGCTTGAGGACAGGTGATAATCAGCCCCAGCATTTT	CASSLRTGDNQPQHF
TRBV7-2	few	TRBJ1-1	TRBD1	TGTGCCAGCTGCCGGGACAGGAACACTGAAGCTTTCTTT	CASCRDRNTEAFF
TRBV20-1	few	TRBJ1-1	.	TGCAGTGCTCCACAGGGTACCTATGAAGCTTTCTTT	CSAPQGTYEAFF
TRBV4-1	many	TRBJ2-5	TRBD1	TGCGCCAGCAGCCAAGACAGGGGGGAGACCCAGTACTTC	CASSQDRGETQYF
TRBV4-2	.	TRBJ2-7	.	TGTGCCAGCAGCCGACCGGGTCCCTGCCTCCGGGTTACGTACTTC	CASSRPGPCLRVTYF
TRBV10-3	.	TRBJ2-7	.	TGTGCCATCAGTGCAGGAGGAAGGGGCAGCGAGAGCTCCTACGAGCAGTACTTC	CAISAGGRGSESSYEQYF
TRBV6-5	.	TRBJ2-2	.	TGTGCCAGCAGTTACTCGACAGGCGGGGAGCTGTTTTTT	CASSYSTGGELFF
TRBV4-1	few	TRBJ1-1	.	TGCGCCAGCAGCCCCCGGACAGTCGGGGGAGGCACTGAAGCTTTCTTT	CASSPRTVGGGTEAFF
TRBV6-1	few	TRBJ1-2	.	TGTGCCAGCAGTGAAGTTACCGGGACGGTCGGCTACACCTTC	CASSEVTGTVGYTF
TRBV4-1	.	TRBJ2-5	.	TGCGCCAGCAGCCAAGACCACTCGGGGCTAGCAGACCAAGAGACCCAGTACTTC	CASSQDHSGLADQETQYF
TRBV3-1	many	TRBJ1-2	.	TGTGCCAGCAGCCAAGGTCTGGGTGGCTACACCTTC	CASSQGLGGYTF
TRBV12-3/TRBV12-4	.	TRBJ1-2	TRBD1	TGTGCCAGCAGTGTCGGACAGGGGGTCTGGGGCTACACCTTC	CASSVGQGVWGYTF
TRBV5-1	.	TRBJ2-5	TRBD2	TGCGCCAGCAGCCTACTAACTAGCGGGGGCCTCCGGGAAGAGACCCAGTACTTC	CASSLLTSGGLREETQYF
TRBV29-1	few	TRBJ2-2	.	TGCAGCGTTGTAGAATATTATAACACCGGGGAGCTGTTTTTT	CSVVEYYNTGELFF
TRBV29-1	.	TRBJ2-5	.	TGCAGCGTTGAAGGCATAGGAGGGGACCAAGAGACCCAGTACTTC	CSVEGIGGDQETQYF